This T cell receptor beta chain is drawn from a study of early T cells in non-severe SARS-CoV-2 infection. This clonotype has ten or more counts. The junction had 14 bases not matched to a gene; V was cut back by 5 bases and J by 2 bases. Germline lookup yields CDR1 LNHDA and CDR2 SQIVND (reference sequence). This CDR3 has 17 residues. TCRdb reprocessed the 5' RACE reads via MiXCR and lists one record per CDR3 protein. This sample carries around 29,000 distinct CDR3 sequences, 5.3% of them seen once, and the ten largest clones take 4% to 5.5%. The genes are TRBV19 and TRBJ2-5, with 7 bases aligning to TRBD2. Material for sequencing was whole blood. The TCR was taken from an adult who was a healthcare worker with PCR-confirmed SARS-CoV-2 infection or an uninfected control (not recorded which). CDR3: CASSPLAAPTSQETQYF. In DNA, the CDR3 is TGTGCCAGTAGTCCCCTAGCGGCTCCTACCTCTCAAGAGACCCAGTACTTC.